The clone carrying this TCR beta chain has just a few counts. The CDR3 runs 20 residues. Germline values: CDR1 SGDLS, CDR2 YYNGEE. Losses at the gene ends were 4 bases for V and 2 bases for J; bases not matched to a gene: 14. The sample comes from a study of PD-L1 blockade in urothelial cancer. Turning to the study itself: Patients with male sex and bladder-origin urothelial cancer accounted for about 85% of the 29 enrolled.

TCRdb's copy holds only in-frame clones and misses some; the assay was immunoSEQ multiplex PCR. The table has about 80,000 clones, 75% to 90% seen once; the top ten hold 5% to 6%. Patients presented with locally advanced or metastatic urothelial carcinoma. The chain combines TRBV9 with TRBJ2-3; 15 nucleotides match TRBD2. The source was PBMCs, collected around atezolizumab (anti-PD-L1) treatment. The TCR comes from a woman in her 70s with urothelial cancer. CDR3 protein: CASSPRVSGTSGGLTDTQYF. The CDR3, as DNA: TGTGCCAGCAGCCCCCGAGTATCGGGGACTAGCGGGGGGCTCACAGATACGCAGTATTTT. Together with reference TRBV9 and TRBJ2-3, the CDR3 gives the full variable domain: DSGVTQTPKHLITATGQRVTLRCSPRSGDLSVYWYQQSLDQGLQFLIQYYNGEERAKGNILERFSAQQFPDLHSELNLSSLELGDSALYFCASSPRVSGTSGGLTDTQYFGPGTRLTVL.